Below, 21 T cell receptor beta chains from the same sample are listed, as sequenced in a study of cytomegalovirus exposure and HLA in healthy donors. Generated by immunoSEQ multiplex PCR, the TCRdb table keeps only in-frame clones and is missing some. The sample holds more than 95,000 clones, 86% seen once. Sequencing was performed on PBMCs. The receptors here all came from a woman under 30 in good health and CMV-seropositive.

This chain uses TRBV5-4 with TRBJ2-7; TRBD2 aligns across 10 bases. The CDR3 totals 15 residues. The junction had 10 bases not matched to a gene; V was cut back by 4 bases and J by 6 bases. The germline V gene encodes CDR1 SGHNT and CDR2 YYREEE (reference sequence). The CDR3, as DNA: TGTGCCAGCAGCCCAGAGGAGCGGGAGGGCGGCGAGCAGTACTTC. Protein sequence: CASSPEEREGGEQYF.

The chain carries TRBV27 and TRBJ2-2, with TRBD2 matching 8 bases. The V gene's germline CDR1 is MNHEY and CDR2 SMNVEV (reference sequence). Trimming removed 3 bases from V and 4 bases from J; junction bases left unmatched: 4. The CDR3 is 15 amino acids. This CDR3 reads CASSFREGVTGELFF. The CDR3 nucleotides are TGTGCCAGCAGTTTTCGGGAGGGGGTCACCGGGGAGCTGTTTTTT.

V gene TRBV27 combines with J gene TRBJ2-1; a weak D match, TRBD1 (6 bases). The CDR3 runs to 15 residues. Germline V CDR1 and CDR2: MNHEY, SMNVEV (reference sequence). V was trimmed by 0 bases and J by 8 bases, leaving 14 bases between them. Written as DNA, the CDR3 is TGTGCCAGCAGTTTATCAGGGGGAGTTTCGGATGAGCAGTTCTTC. It encodes CASSLSGGVSDEQFF.

This sequence joins TRBV11-3 and TRBJ2-5, with a tentative D call TRBD1 (5 bases). V was clipped by 1 base and J by 2 bases, with 8 bases between them. Germline V CDR1 and CDR2: SGHNT, YENEEA. The length of the CDR3 is 14 residues. CDR3 bases: TGTGCCAGCAGCTTAGGTTCAGGGCAAGAGACCCAGTACTTC. Translation gives CASSLGSGQETQYF.

In this sample, this clone turned up a few times. The J gene is TRBJ1-1, the V gene TRBV27; tentatively, D is TRBD1 (6 bases). CDR3 length: 14 amino acids. V was shortened by 6 bases and J by 1 base, with 12 bases between the two germline ends. Germline CDR1 MNHEY, CDR2 SMNVEV (reference sequence). CDR3: CASRKQGGNTEAFF. The CDR3 DNA reads as TGTGCCAGCAGAAAACAGGGTGGGAACACTGAAGCTTTCTTT.

The chain employs TRBV27 and TRBJ2-1; 8 nucleotides align to TRBD2. J was trimmed by 5 bases and V by 6 bases; bases with no gene match: 6. The V gene's germline CDR1 is MNHEY and CDR2 SMNVEV (reference sequence). CDR3 length: 14 amino acids. CDR3 DNA: TGTGCCAGCAGCAGATTAGCGGGAAACAATGAGCAGTTCTTC. This gives the protein CASSRLAGNNEQFF.

J is TRBJ2-7 and V is TRBV5-5; 8 bases match TRBD2. The ends lost 5 bases at V and 1 base at J; junction bases unmatched: 5. CDR3 length: 14 amino acids. Germline-derived CDR1 and CDR2 are SGHKS and YYEKEE (reference sequence). This CDR3 reads CASRRGGGSYEQYF. In DNA form, the CDR3 reads TGTGCCAGCAGGCGGGGCGGGGGGTCCTACGAGCAGTACTTC.

This clone was detected only once. The rearrangement joins TRBV27 to TRBJ2-7, with 14 nucleotides matching TRBD2. With 6 bases clipped from V and 3 bases from J, the junction kept 16 bases outside the gene matches. This CDR3 region has 19 residues. Germline values: CDR1 MNHEY, CDR2 SMNVEV (reference sequence). The CDR3 DNA reads as TGTGCCAGCAGACAGGGGACTGGACTAGCGGGGGGTCGGGACTACGAGCAGTACTTC. Residues: CASRQGTGLAGGRDYEQYF.

This clone appeared a few times. The rearrangement links TRBV12-2 to TRBJ2-7; the table's D call TRBD1 went unverified against the DNA. TRBV12-2 constitutes a pseudogene. This CDR3 spans 15 amino acids. DNA of the CDR3: TGTGCAAGTCGCTTAGCGACAGGGGGCTCCTACGAGCAGTACTTC. This translates into CASRLATGGSYEQYF.

The chain links TRBV5-1 to TRBJ2-3; 14 positions match TRBD2. This CDR3 comprises 17 residues. V was pared by 2 bases and J by 0 bases, with 2 bases of the junction left unmatched. The germline V gene encodes CDR1 SGHRS and CDR2 YFSETQ. DNA for the CDR3: TGCGCCAGCAGCTTCGGACTAGCGGGGGGTAGCACAGATACGCAGTATTTT. Translating gives CASSFGLAGGSTDTQYF.

The chain employs TRBV11-2 and TRBJ1-5; 9 positions match TRBD1. J lost 8 bases, V lost 5 bases, and 10 bases had no gene match. The CDR3 consists of 15 residues. Germline V lookup: CDR1 SGHAT, CDR2 FQNNGV. CDR3 sequence: CASSLRDRDFEPQHF. The CDR3 region has the DNA TGTGCCAGCAGCCTGAGGGACAGGGACTTTGAGCCCCAGCATTTT. Drawing the rest from reference TRBV11-2 and TRBJ1-5, the complete variable domain is EAGVAQSPRYKIIEKRQSVAFWCNPISGHATLYWYQQILGQGPKLLIQFQNNGVVDDSQLPKDRFSAERLKGVDSTLKIQPAKLEDSAVYLCASSLRDRDFEPQHFGDGTRLSIL.

The chain is built from TRBV18 and TRBJ2-7; D unresolved. The CDR3 covers 15 residues. Germline V CDR1 and CDR2: KGHSH, LQKENI. V was shortened by 3 bases and J by 0 bases, with 12 bases between the two germline ends. In nucleotides, the CDR3 is TGTGCCAGCTCACCCCGGAGCCTTAGCTCCTACGAGCAGTACTTC. It yields the protein CASSPRSLSSYEQYF.

The chain uses TRBV9 and TRBJ1-1, with 7 positions matching TRBD1. Germline V gene data show CDR1 as SGDLS and CDR2 as YYNGEE. With V trimmed by 3 bases and J by 10 bases, 9 bases remained unmatched. The length of the CDR3 is 13 residues. DNA for the CDR3: TGTGCCAGCAGCGAGGCCCAAAGGGGGCCAGCTTTCTTT. It codes for CASSEAQRGPAFF.

The rearrangement joins TRBV19 to TRBJ2-2, with D perhaps matching TRBD2 (5 bases). Germline-derived CDR1 and CDR2 are LNHDA and SQIVND (reference sequence). Trimming shortened V by 1 base and J by 5 bases, and 14 bases separated the two germline ends. The CDR3 length is 16 residues. The CDR3 coding sequence is TGTGCCAGTAGTATAGGGGGTCGTCCGGGAACCGGGGAGCTGTTTTTT. Translated, it gives CASSIGGRPGTGELFF.

The chain combines TRBV28 with TRBJ2-6; a weak D match, TRBD2 (5 bases). The CDR3 loop spans 16 amino acids. V lost 5 bases and J 2 bases, leaving 13 bases between the germline ends. From germline, CDR1 is MDHEN and CDR2 SYDVKM. CDR3 sequence: CASSLPPGAGANVLTF. Here the CDR3 DNA reads TGTGCCAGCAGTCTCCCCCCCGGGGCTGGGGCCAACGTCCTGACTTTC.

The chain couples TRBV7-9 to TRBJ1-1; a weak D match, TRBD1 (6 bases). Trimming pared 4 bases from V and 5 bases from J, leaving 14 bases between. CDR3 size: 14 residues. Germline V gene sequence: CDR1 SEHNR, CDR2 FQNEAQ (reference sequence). In DNA form, the CDR3 reads TGTGCCAGCAGCTCCGGGACACCGGGGACTGAAGCTTTCTTT. Translated: CASSSGTPGTEAFF.

This clone was counted only a few times. V is TRBV5-1 and J is TRBJ1-2, with 7 bases identical to TRBD1. The CDR3 extends over 13 amino acids. CDR1 is SGHRS, CDR2 YFSETQ, per germline. With V trimmed by 4 bases and J by 8 bases, 8 bases remained unmatched. The chain's CDR3 is CASSPGQDGGYTF. The CDR3, as DNA: TGCGCCAGCAGCCCCGGACAGGATGGCGGCTACACCTTC.

This chain connects TRBV4-1 to TRBJ2-2; TRBD1 agrees at 8 bases. This CDR3 comprises 20 residues. V shed 4 bases and J 0 bases; nucleotides not matched to a gene: 16. Germline CDR1 and CDR2: MGHRA and YSYEKL. DNA for the CDR3: TGCGCCAGCAGCCGTAGACCCGGCCAGGGGGCGGTAGCGAACACCGGGGAGCTGTTTTTT. Protein product: CASSRRPGQGAVANTGELFF.

In DNA form, the CDR3 reads TGTGCCAGCAGTTTAATGACAGGGGGGTCGGGCTATGGCTACACCTTC. Its translation: CASSLMTGGSGYGYTF. The chain is built from TRBV28 and TRBJ1-2; 9 nucleotides align to TRBD1. With V trimmed by 2 bases and J by 4 bases, 8 bases remained unmatched. Germline CDR1 reads MDHEN; CDR2 reads SYDVKM. The CDR3 loop spans 16 amino acids.

V is TRBV2 and J is TRBJ1-1; D ambiguous. The germline CDR1 and CDR2 sequences are SNHLY and FYNNEI. V lost 4 bases and J lost 5, with 14 bases in between. The CDR3 totals 14 residues. DNA for the CDR3: TGTGCCAGCAGTGTTCTTGAGGAAGAGACTGAAGCTTTCTTT. This codes for CASSVLEEETEAFF.

Here the CDR3 DNA reads TGTGCCAGCACTCAATTGACAGGAGGCCACAATGAGCAGTTCTTC. It is translated as CASTQLTGGHNEQFF. The rearrangement joins TRBV6-6 to TRBJ2-1; weak D call: TRBD1 (6 bases). CDR1 is MNHNY, CDR2 SVGAGI, per germline (reference sequence). The CDR3 length is 15 residues. Trimming took 7 bases from V and 5 from J, leaving 18 bases between them.